This T cell receptor (beta chain) was recovered during a study of blood T cell repertoires in COVID-19. Per the authors' pipeline: Nucleated cell counts were estimated from reference gene primer amplification. Profiling relied on immunoSEQ multiplex PCR, and the TCRdb table lists in-frame clones only, not all of them. From that table come the V and J calls and clone size; the DNA was used to work out D and trimming. The sample lists hundreds of thousands of clones, under 85% occurring once. Patients at the Seattle site were enrolled during active infection and followed longitudinally. CDR3 length equals 16 residues. Germline assignment: CDR1 SGHNT and CDR2 YYREEE (reference sequence). Trimming cost V 4 bases and J 4 bases; bases outside gene matches: 11.

The sample comprised peripheral blood. This rearrangement joins TRBV5-4 to TRBJ2-3, with TRBD2 identical over 8 bases. The sequence derives from a young woman with COVID-19, enrolled during active disease. The CDR3 spells CASSTGLGGVADTQYF. Here the CDR3 DNA reads TGTGCCAGCAGCACGGGCCTCGGGGGGGTGGCAGATACGCAGTATTTT.